A selection of T cell receptor beta chains follows, all from one sample in a study of radiotherapy plus CTLA-4 blockade in lung cancer. Sequenced by immunoSEQ multiplex PCR; TCRdb stores in-frame clones only, minus some. Of fewer than 90,000 clones listed, about four fifths were seen once; the top ten hold 0.82%. The sequencing here drew on peripheral blood, taken from a patient treated with radiotherapy plus ipilimumab. Source of these receptors: a human donor with non-small cell lung cancer who had stable disease on radiotherapy plus ipilimumab. Both conserved end residues are part of each CDR3. A D gene is named only where the DNA matches it firmly. Some rows mark clone size as missing; the rest say once, few, many or name a class of expanded clone.

J gene: TRBJ2-7
CDR3 length: 15
clone size: -
V gene: TRBV21-1
D gene: -
CDR3 DNA: TGTGCCAGCAGCAAAGCGACAGGTGCCTCCTACGAGCAGTACTTC
CDR3 protein: CASSKATGASYEQYF

J gene: TRBJ1-2
CDR3 length: 14
clone size: -
V gene: TRBV7-3
D gene: TRBD1
CDR3 DNA: TGTGCCAGCAGCCGCGGACAGGGTGGCTATGGCTACACCTTC
CDR3 protein: CASSRGQGGYGYTF

J gene: TRBJ1-2
CDR3 length: 14
clone size: -
V gene: TRBV6-5
D gene: -
CDR3 DNA: TGTGCCAGCAGTAAGGGACCGCCAGACTATGGCTACACCTTC
CDR3 protein: CASSKGPPDYGYTF

J gene: TRBJ2-4
CDR3 length: 14
clone size: -
V gene: TRBV6-1
D gene: -
CDR3 DNA: TGTGCCAGCGGTGCGGGATCGGCCAAAAACATTCAGTACTTC
CDR3 protein: CASGAGSAKNIQYF

J gene: TRBJ2-7
CDR3 length: 17
clone size: -
V gene: TRBV7-9
D gene: TRBD1
CDR3 DNA: TGTGCCAGCAGCTTAGAAAAAACAGGGGGCTTTTCCAACGAGCAGTACTTC
CDR3 protein: CASSLEKTGGFSNEQYF

J gene: TRBJ2-2
CDR3 length: 16
clone size: -
V gene: TRBV7-6
D gene: TRBD2
CDR3 DNA: TGTGCCAGCAGCCGGACTAGCGGGGGTCAGACCGGGGAGCTGTTTTTT
CDR3 protein: CASSRTSGGQTGELFF

J gene: TRBJ2-3
CDR3 length: 15
clone size: -
V gene: TRBV28
D gene: -
CDR3 DNA: TGTGCCAGCAGCCTAGCGGCAGGGGGCACAGATACGCAGTATTTT
CDR3 protein: CASSLAAGGTDTQYF

J gene: TRBJ2-3
CDR3 length: 15
clone size: -
V gene: TRBV7-2
D gene: TRBD2
CDR3 DNA: TGTGCCAGCAGCTTAGACGCGGGGGGGGCAGATACGCAGTATTTT
CDR3 protein: CASSLDAGGADTQYF

J gene: TRBJ1-6
CDR3 length: 16
clone size: -
V gene: TRBV11-2
D gene: -
CDR3 DNA: TGTGTCAGCAGCTGGGTAAAAGGACGGACAAATTCACCCCTCCACTTT
CDR3 protein: CVSSWVKGRTNSPLHF

J gene: TRBJ2-7
CDR3 length: 14
clone size: -
V gene: TRBV29-1
D gene: -
CDR3 DNA: TGCAGCGTCCGCCCTAGCTCGAGTGGCTACGAGCAGTACTTC
CDR3 protein: CSVRPSSSGYEQYF

J gene: TRBJ2-5
CDR3 length: 15
clone size: -
V gene: TRBV4-1
D gene: -
CDR3 DNA: TGCGCCAGCAGCCAAGAAATGAGGGTCCAAGAGACCCAGTACTTC
CDR3 protein: CASSQEMRVQETQYF

J gene: TRBJ1-1
CDR3 length: 17
clone size: -
V gene: TRBV11-2
D gene: TRBD1
CDR3 DNA: TGTGCCAGCAGCTTACTTACAGGGGGGGGCGGTAACACTGAAGCTTTCTTT
CDR3 protein: CASSLLTGGGGNTEAFF

J gene: TRBJ1-4
CDR3 length: 14
clone size: few
V gene: TRBV6-5
D gene: -
CDR3 DNA: TGTGCCAGCAGTTACTCGGGGGCCGGAGAAAAACTGTTTTTT
CDR3 protein: CASSYSGAGEKLFF

J gene: TRBJ2-7
CDR3 length: 16
clone size: -
V gene: TRBV28
D gene: -
CDR3 DNA: TGTGCCAGCAGTTCGTCCGGGCTAGGTACAGCCTACGAGCAGTACTTC
CDR3 protein: CASSSSGLGTAYEQYF

J gene: TRBJ2-1
CDR3 length: 15
clone size: -
V gene: TRBV7-3
D gene: TRBD2
CDR3 DNA: TGTGCCAGCAGTTCCGGGACTAGAGTGGGTCGGGAGCAGTTCTTC
CDR3 protein: CASSSGTRVGREQFF

J gene: TRBJ2-3
CDR3 length: 18
clone size: -
V gene: TRBV28
D gene: TRBD1
CDR3 DNA: TGTGCCAGCAGTTTGGCCCAGGGGGCAGGAGGACACACAGATACGCAGTATTTT
CDR3 protein: CASSLAQGAGGHTDTQYF

J gene: TRBJ1-1
CDR3 length: 15
clone size: -
V gene: TRBV4-2
D gene: -
CDR3 DNA: TGTGCCAGCAGCCAAAAAGATCGAGACACGGGTGAAGCTTTCTTT
CDR3 protein: CASSQKDRDTGEAFF

J gene: TRBJ1-1
CDR3 length: 13
clone size: -
V gene: TRBV28
D gene: -
CDR3 DNA: TGTGCCGGGAGGGAAAGAGGGAAAATCGAAGCTTTCTTT
CDR3 protein: CAGRERGKIEAFF

J gene: TRBJ2-7
CDR3 length: 16
clone size: -
V gene: TRBV9
D gene: -
CDR3 DNA: TGTGCCAGCAGCCCGGGGCGGGGACAGCGAAACTACGAGCAGTACTTC
CDR3 protein: CASSPGRGQRNYEQYF

J gene: TRBJ2-7
CDR3 length: 16
clone size: -
V gene: TRBV5-4
D gene: TRBD2
CDR3 DNA: TGTGCCAGCAGCCCCTATGAGCGGGGAACATACTACGAGCAGTACTTC
CDR3 protein: CASSPYERGTYYEQYF

J gene: TRBJ2-7
CDR3 length: 15
clone size: -
V gene: TRBV19
D gene: TRBD1
CDR3 DNA: TGTGCCAGTAGTGCTTCCAGGACAGGGACCTACGAGCAGTACTTC
CDR3 protein: CASSASRTGTYEQYF

J gene: TRBJ2-5
CDR3 length: 16
clone size: -
V gene: TRBV15
D gene: TRBD2
CDR3 DNA: TGTGCCACCAGCAGAGATACGGGGGGGACCCAAGAGACCCAGTACTTC
CDR3 protein: CATSRDTGGTQETQYF

J gene: TRBJ2-3
CDR3 length: 15
clone size: -
V gene: TRBV6-5
D gene: TRBD1
CDR3 DNA: TGTGCCAGCAGTAGCACCGGACAGGGCACAGATACGCAGTATTTT
CDR3 protein: CASSSTGQGTDTQYF

J gene: TRBJ1-3
CDR3 length: 14
clone size: few
V gene: TRBV7-8
D gene: -
CDR3 DNA: TGTGCCAGCAGCCGGGGGACGGCCGGAAACACCATATATTTT
CDR3 protein: CASSRGTAGNTIYF

J gene: TRBJ1-1
CDR3 length: 14
clone size: -
V gene: TRBV11-1
D gene: -
CDR3 DNA: TGTGCCAGCAGCTTAGAGGGGTCTTCTGTGGAAGCTTTCTTT
CDR3 protein: CASSLEGSSVEAFF

J gene: TRBJ1-3
CDR3 length: 13
clone size: -
V gene: TRBV25-1
D gene: -
CDR3 DNA: TGTGCCAGCAGTGAATTTTCCGGAAACACCATATATTTT
CDR3 protein: CASSEFSGNTIYF

J gene: TRBJ2-7
CDR3 length: 14
clone size: -
V gene: TRBV14
D gene: -
CDR3 DNA: TGTGCCAGCAGCTACGGGGTTGGGGGTTACGAGCAGTACTTC
CDR3 protein: CASSYGVGGYEQYF

J gene: TRBJ2-5
CDR3 length: 16
clone size: -
V gene: TRBV28
D gene: TRBD1
CDR3 DNA: TGTGCCAGCAACCCCGGAGGGACAGGGGGCGCAGAGACCCAGTACTTC
CDR3 protein: CASNPGGTGGAETQYF

J gene: TRBJ2-1
CDR3 length: 16
clone size: once
V gene: TRBV19
D gene: TRBD2
CDR3 DNA: TGTGCCAGTAGTTTACGGACTAGCGGGCCCTACAATGAGCAGTTCTTC
CDR3 protein: CASSLRTSGPYNEQFF

J gene: TRBJ1-6
CDR3 length: 14
clone size: -
V gene: TRBV19
D gene: -
CDR3 DNA: TGTGCCAGTAGTGAGGGACCGAGAAATTCACCCCTCCACTTT
CDR3 protein: CASSEGPRNSPLHF

J gene: TRBJ1-5
CDR3 length: 14
clone size: -
V gene: TRBV28
D gene: -
CDR3 DNA: TGTGCCAGCAGTTTGCCAGCTATAGGACAGCCCCAGCATTTT
CDR3 protein: CASSLPAIGQPQHF

J gene: TRBJ1-1
CDR3 length: 15
clone size: few
V gene: TRBV7-9
D gene: -
CDR3 DNA: TGTGGCTCTACCGGAGAGGGGCGGAGGAACACTGAAGCTTTCTTT
CDR3 protein: CGSTGEGRRNTEAFF

J gene: TRBJ2-7
CDR3 length: 14
clone size: -
V gene: TRBV30
D gene: TRBD1
CDR3 DNA: TGTGCCTGGAAAACCGGGACAGGGTCTTACGAGCAGTACTTC
CDR3 protein: CAWKTGTGSYEQYF

J gene: TRBJ2-7
CDR3 length: 13
clone size: -
V gene: TRBV28
D gene: TRBD1
CDR3 DNA: TGTGCCAGCAGTCAGGACAGGGTAGGCGAGCAGTACTTC
CDR3 protein: CASSQDRVGEQYF

J gene: TRBJ2-7
CDR3 length: 13
clone size: -
V gene: TRBV11-2
D gene: -
CDR3 DNA: TGTGCCAGCAGCTTAGTTCCGGCGGGGGAGCAGTACTTC
CDR3 protein: CASSLVPAGEQYF

J gene: TRBJ1-1
CDR3 length: 14
clone size: -
V gene: TRBV4-2
D gene: -
CDR3 DNA: TGTGCCAGCAACCCCGGGCAGCCGGGGTTAGGAGCTTTCTTT
CDR3 protein: CASNPGQPGLGAFF

J gene: TRBJ2-3
CDR3 length: 19
clone size: -
V gene: TRBV7-8
D gene: -
CDR3 DNA: TGTGCCAGCAGCCTAGACGGCGGAGGGGGACTCACTAGCACAGATACGCAGTATTTT
CDR3 protein: CASSLDGGGGLTSTDTQYF

J gene: TRBJ1-1
CDR3 length: 13
clone size: -
V gene: TRBV2
D gene: TRBD1
CDR3 DNA: TGTGCCAGCATAATCTCAGGGGGCCCTGAAGCTTTCTTT
CDR3 protein: CASIISGGPEAFF

J gene: TRBJ2-2
CDR3 length: 15
clone size: -
V gene: TRBV7-3
D gene: -
CDR3 DNA: TGTGCCAGCAGCTTAAGTTCAGGGCCCACCGGGGAGCTGTTTTTT
CDR3 protein: CASSLSSGPTGELFF

J gene: TRBJ2-2
CDR3 length: 16
clone size: -
V gene: TRBV18
D gene: -
CDR3 DNA: TGTGCCAGCTCACCACAGCAGGACGCGAACACCGGGGAGCTGTTTTTT
CDR3 protein: CASSPQQDANTGELFF

J gene: TRBJ2-5
CDR3 length: 21
clone size: -
V gene: TRBV15
D gene: TRBD2
CDR3 DNA: TGTGCCACCAGCAGAGTGCGGTCACTAGCGGAGAACCCCTCGGTGAAAGAGACCCAGTACTTC
CDR3 protein: CATSRVRSLAENPSVKETQYF